Listed below are T cell receptor beta chains from one sample, sequenced in a study of post-analysis software for immune sequencing data. TCRdb reanalysed the PCR reads using MiXCR and keeps one entry per CDR3 protein. This table holds some 890,000 distinct CDR3 sequences, approximately 50% found once. The specimen was blood. The receptors were gathered from a girl between 10 and 17 years old with multiple sclerosis. The CDR3 runs from the conserved cysteine through the conserved F or W.

v_call	j_call	cdr3_length	cdr3_aa
TRBV15	TRBJ2-1	13	CATGAGSYNEQFF
TRBV7-9	TRBJ2-5	15	CASSLASLTSETQYF
TRBV12-3/TRBV12-4	TRBJ2-5	15	CASRGTSGRPGEQYF
TRBV20-1	TRBJ2-1	15	CSAPLAGGPANEQFF
TRBV29-1	TRBJ2-1	14	CSVKTPGGYNEQFF
TRBV25-1	TRBJ2-7	11	CASSGGYEQYF
TRBV9	TRBJ2-3	14	CASSVTQRQDTQYF
TRBV5-1	TRBJ2-1	13	CASSLETYNEQFF
TRBV6-6	TRBJ2-7	15	CASSYGGSGFYEQYF
TRBV5-1	TRBJ1-1	15	CASSLGGGPNTEAFF
TRBV5-1	TRBJ1-5	17	CASSLIRGRLSNQPQHF
TRBV6-6	TRBJ1-6	16	CASSYFFPTDNSPLHF
TRBV27	NA	13	CASSLLQAREQYF
TRBV29-1	TRBJ2-3	16	CSVEGGLAGGLGTQYF
TRBV6-1	TRBJ2-4	16	CASIRQTGTRGNIQYF
TRBV2	TRBJ1-1	14	CASRDRGVNTEAFF
TRBV2	TRBJ1-5	15	CASSVQTGNNQPQHF
TRBV12-3/TRBV12-4	NA	15	CASSSGQGIRNEQYF
TRBV29-1	TRBJ2-1	14	CSVVLAGVYNEQFF
TRBV7-2	TRBJ1-5	15	CASRFRGGGNQPQHF
TRBV5-1	NA	15	CASSPSRGLSYEQYF
TRBV4-1	TRBJ2-1	18	CASSHGIDRGITLGEQFF
TRBV30	TRBJ1-2	13	CAWSISQGYGYTF
TRBV5-1	TRBJ1-2	13	CASSQLHEGGYTF
TRBV20-1	TRBJ2-5	13	CSAKNTGVETQYF
TRBV28	TRBJ2-5	15	CASSLAGALSYGQYF
TRBV20-1	TRBJ2-5	14	CSAILRLPEETQYF
TRBV20-1	TRBJ2-7	14	CSAREPDDSYEQYF
TRBV10-3	TRBJ1-1	14	CAISAGRRNTEAFF